This TCR beta chain stems from a study of OX40 agonist ivuxolimab in advanced cancers. Study in general: Patients' therapy was ivuxolimab, an antibody that acts as an agonist of OX40 (CD134). Findings and caveats of the study: At 0.1 to 3.0 mg/kg and by week 6, CD4+ and CD8+ T cells in the blood had expanded clonally. Partial responders receiving 0.1-3.0 mg/kg showed among the lowest clonal expansion. Among some nonresponders, normalized T-cell clonal expansion was also low.

A note on this clone: Its target is not known.

Here immunoSEQ multiplex PCR was the method, and the copy in TCRdb shows in-frame clones only, minus some. The sample carries about 45,000 clones, 88% recorded once. Germline V CDR1 and CDR2: MNHEY, SMNVEV (reference sequence). The V gene end was trimmed by 6 bases and the J gene end by 6 bases; junction bases not matched to a gene: 10. This CDR3 contains 15 residues. The TCR was taken from an adult with an advanced solid tumor such as melanoma, head and neck, liver or kidney cancer. The specimen comprised CD4+ or CD8+ T cells sorted from blood, sampled in a trial of the OX40 agonist ivuxolimab. The chain carries TRBV27 and TRBJ1-5; TRBD1 matches 8 bases. The CDR3 region has the DNA TGTGCCAGCAGAAACGGAGCAGGGGGCTTTCAGCCCCAGCATTTT. This codes for CASRNGAGGFQPQHF.